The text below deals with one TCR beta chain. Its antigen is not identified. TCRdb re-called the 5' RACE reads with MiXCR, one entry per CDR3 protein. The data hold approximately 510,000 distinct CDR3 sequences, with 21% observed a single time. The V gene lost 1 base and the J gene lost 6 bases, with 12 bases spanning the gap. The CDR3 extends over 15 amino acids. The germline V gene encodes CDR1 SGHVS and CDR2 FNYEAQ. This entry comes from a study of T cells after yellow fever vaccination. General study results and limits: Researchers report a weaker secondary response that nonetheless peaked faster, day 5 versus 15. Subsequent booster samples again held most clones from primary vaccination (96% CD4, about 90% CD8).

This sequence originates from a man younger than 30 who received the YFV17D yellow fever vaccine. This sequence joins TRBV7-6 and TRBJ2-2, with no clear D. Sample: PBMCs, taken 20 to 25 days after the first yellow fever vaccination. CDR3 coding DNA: TGTGCCAGCAGCTTAGGTCCAGTGGTACCCGGGGAGCTGTTTTTT. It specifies CASSLGPVVPGELFF.